This T cell receptor (beta chain) was identified during a study of cytomegalovirus exposure and HLA in healthy donors. Study-wide context: HLA-typed donors contributed 65 million to 95 million unique TCRs, which were held in an early data release. Study observations and caveats: Associated with HLA alleles at 0.05 false discovery rate in a later analysis were 17,000 or so TCR beta sequences.

Concerning this clone itself: What it recognizes is unknown.

Donors consisted of healthy bone marrow donors. The study sampled nominally healthy donors, though unrecorded immune exposures were likely. This CDR3 spans 12 amino acids. The V and J ends lost 0 bases and 8 bases respectively, with 8 bases between them. Germline V gene sequence: CDR1 SGHRS, CDR2 YFSETQ. PCR was performed using 60 Vbeta and 13 Jbeta primers. TCRdb's copy holds only in-frame clones and misses some; the assay was immunoSEQ multiplex PCR. This sample's table reports roughly 80,000 clones. The clonotype was recovered from a man aged 45-65 years in good health and CMV-seropositive. The sample comprised PBMCs. The chain has TRBV5-1 and TRBJ1-2; no definite D call. CDR3 loop: CASSLDSPGYTF. In DNA, the CDR3 is TGCGCCAGCAGCTTGGACTCACCCGGCTACACCTTC.